This TCR beta chain comes out of a study of beta chain features in type 1 diabetes. Study-level information: Patients and healthy donors were similar in age, gender and cell yields.

This clone has a handful of counts. The isolated RNA, all of it, was reverse transcribed, so expressed TCRB transcripts were what got sequenced. Profiling relied on immunoSEQ multiplex PCR, and the TCRdb table lists in-frame clones only, not all of them. This table has about 220,000 clones, approximately 10% appearing once. Germline lookup yields CDR1 SGHRS and CDR2 YFSETQ. The CDR3 extends over 15 amino acids. Trimming removed 5 bases at V and 5 bases at J, with 19 bases between. One heparinised draw of blood, averaging about 110 mL, came from each donor. Stem cell-like memory, regulatory, central memory and naive CD4+ cells were sorted via CD45RO/CCR7/CD25/CD127/CD95/CD27.

This chain uses TRBV5-1 with TRBJ1-2; D perhaps matches TRBD1 (6 bases). This clonotype originated in a man between 18 and 35 years old in good health. Sequenced: central memory CD4+ T cells from blood. The DNA of the CDR3 is TGCGCCAGCAGACTCGAGGGGGGCGCATGGTATGGCTACACCTTC. It specifies CASRLEGGAWYGYTF.